This T cell receptor (beta chain) was documented in a study of cytomegalovirus exposure and HLA in healthy donors. This clone turned up a few times. J gave up 7 bases and V 4 bases, and 13 bases lay outside the gene matches. CDR1 is WNHNN and CDR2 is SYGVQD in the germline V gene (reference sequence). The CDR3 has 16 amino acids. Use of 60 Vbeta and 13 Jbeta primers characterized the PCR. The method was immunoSEQ multiplex PCR; TCRdb's version includes in-frame clones alone and lacks a portion of them. The sample yields tens of thousands of clones, roughly 69% seen once. The clonotype originates from a woman aged 30 to 39 in good health and CMV-seronegative. The rearrangement links TRBV10-1 to TRBJ2-1; TRBD1 agrees at 7 bases. The specimen sequenced was PBMCs. Written as DNA, the CDR3 is TGCGCCAGCAGTGTCTACGGGACAGAAAGGTCGAATGAGCAGTTCTTC. Protein sequence: CASSVYGTERSNEQFF.